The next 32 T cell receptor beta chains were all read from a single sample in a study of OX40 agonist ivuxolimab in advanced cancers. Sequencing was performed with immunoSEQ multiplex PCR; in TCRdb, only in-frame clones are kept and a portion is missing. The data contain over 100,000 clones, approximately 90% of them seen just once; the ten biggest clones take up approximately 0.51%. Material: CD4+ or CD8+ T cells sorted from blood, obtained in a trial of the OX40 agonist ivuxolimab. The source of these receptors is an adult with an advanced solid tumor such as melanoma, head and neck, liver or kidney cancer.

The CDR3 loop reads CASSPGDASPEAFF. For the CDR3, the DNA is TGTGCCAGCAGCCCCGGGGACGCCTCGCCTGAAGCTTTCTTT. The V gene is TRBV4-2, the J gene TRBJ1-1, with D possibly being TRBD1 (5 bases). Germline CDR1 is LGHNA and CDR2 is YNFKEQ. V lost 4 bases, J lost 6 bases, and 15 bases lay in between. CDR3 length equals 14 residues.

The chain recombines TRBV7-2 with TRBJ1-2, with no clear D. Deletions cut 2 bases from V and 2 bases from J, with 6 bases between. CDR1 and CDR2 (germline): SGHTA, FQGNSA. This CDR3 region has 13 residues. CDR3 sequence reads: CASSLLENYGYTF. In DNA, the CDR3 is TGTGCCAGCAGCTTACTCGAAAACTATGGCTACACCTTC.

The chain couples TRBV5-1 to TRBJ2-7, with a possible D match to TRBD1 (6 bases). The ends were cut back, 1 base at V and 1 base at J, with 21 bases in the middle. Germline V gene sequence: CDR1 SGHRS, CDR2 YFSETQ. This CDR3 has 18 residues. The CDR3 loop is CASSLTFFPGTTSYEQYF. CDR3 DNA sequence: TGCGCCAGCAGCTTGACATTTTTTCCCGGGACAACGTCCTACGAGCAGTACTTC.

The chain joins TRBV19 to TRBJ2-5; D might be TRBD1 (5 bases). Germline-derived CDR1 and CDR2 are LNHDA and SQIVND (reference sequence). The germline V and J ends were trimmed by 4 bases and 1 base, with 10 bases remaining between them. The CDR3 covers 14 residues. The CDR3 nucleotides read TGTGCCAGTAGTAAGACAGAGTCCCAAGAGACCCAGTACTTC. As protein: CASSKTESQETQYF.

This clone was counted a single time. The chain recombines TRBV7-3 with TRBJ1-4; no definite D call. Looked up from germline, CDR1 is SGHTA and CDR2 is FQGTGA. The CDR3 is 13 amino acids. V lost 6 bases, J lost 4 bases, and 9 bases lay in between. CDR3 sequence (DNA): TGTGCCAGCAGTTCGAATCATAATGAAAAACTGTTTTTT. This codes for CASSSNHNEKLFF.

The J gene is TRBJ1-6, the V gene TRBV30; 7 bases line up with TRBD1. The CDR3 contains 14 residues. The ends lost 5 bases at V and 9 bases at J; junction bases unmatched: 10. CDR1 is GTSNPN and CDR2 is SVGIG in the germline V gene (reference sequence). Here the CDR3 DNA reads TGTGCCTGGGACCCGGCAGGGGGAAGTTCACCCCTCCACTTT. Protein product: CAWDPAGGSSPLHF.

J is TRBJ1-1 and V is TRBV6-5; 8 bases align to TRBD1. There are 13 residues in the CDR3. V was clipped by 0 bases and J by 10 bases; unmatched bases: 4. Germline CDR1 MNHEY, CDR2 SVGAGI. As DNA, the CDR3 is TGTGCCAGCAGTTACTCGATTGACAGGGGAGCTTTCTTT. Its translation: CASSYSIDRGAFF.

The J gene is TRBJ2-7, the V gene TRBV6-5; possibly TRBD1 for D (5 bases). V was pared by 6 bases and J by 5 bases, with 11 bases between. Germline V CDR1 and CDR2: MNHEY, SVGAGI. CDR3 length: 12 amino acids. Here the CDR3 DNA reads TGTGCCAGCAGACTCACAGGACACGAGCAGTACTTC. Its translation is CASRLTGHEQYF.

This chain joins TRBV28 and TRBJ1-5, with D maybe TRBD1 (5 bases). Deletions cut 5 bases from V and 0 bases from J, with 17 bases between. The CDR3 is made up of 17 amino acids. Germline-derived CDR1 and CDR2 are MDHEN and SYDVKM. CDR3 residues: CASSLDSILLSNQPQHF. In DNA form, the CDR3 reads TGTGCCAGCAGTCTTGACAGCATACTACTTAGCAATCAGCCCCAGCATTTT.

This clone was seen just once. In DNA form, the CDR3 reads TGTGCCAGCAGTGTATCAGGGGCAATTGGAAACACCATATATTTT. This codes for CASSVSGAIGNTIYF. J is TRBJ1-3 and V is TRBV6-1; the D gene is possibly TRBD1 (6 bases). The CDR3 spans 15 residues. The V end was cut by 4 bases, the J end by 3 bases, with 13 bases between. CDR1 is MNHNS and CDR2 is SASEGT in the germline V gene.

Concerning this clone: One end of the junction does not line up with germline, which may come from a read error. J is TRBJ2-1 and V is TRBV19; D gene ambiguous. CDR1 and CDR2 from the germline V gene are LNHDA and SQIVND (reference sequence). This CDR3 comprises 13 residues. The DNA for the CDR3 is TGTGCCAGTAGTCTAGACGGATACAATGAGCAGTTCTTC. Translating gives CASSLDGYNEQFF.

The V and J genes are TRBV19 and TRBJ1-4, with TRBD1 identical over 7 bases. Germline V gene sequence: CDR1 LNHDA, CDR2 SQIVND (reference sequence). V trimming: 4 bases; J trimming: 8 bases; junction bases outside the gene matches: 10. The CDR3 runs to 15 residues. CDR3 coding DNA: TGTGCCAGTAGTACGATGGGGCAGGGGGGCGAAAAACTGTTTTTT. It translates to CASSTMGQGGEKLFF. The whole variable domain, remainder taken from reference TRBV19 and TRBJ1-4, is DGGITQSPKYLFRKEGQNVTLSCEQNLNHDAMYWYRQDPGQGLRLIYYSQIVNDFQKGDIAEGYSVSREKKESFPLTVTSAQKNPTAFYLCASSTMGQGGEKLFFGSGTQLSVL.

CDR3 amino acids: CASSERLAGADTQYF. CDR3 bases: TGTGCCAGCAGTGAACGACTAGCGGGGGCAGATACGCAGTATTTT. The V call is TRBV6-1, the J call TRBJ2-3; 12 bases are a match to TRBD2. CDR1 and CDR2 from the germline V gene are MNHNS and SASEGT. This CDR3 is built from 15 residues. J lost 4 bases, V lost 2 bases, and 1 base had no gene match.

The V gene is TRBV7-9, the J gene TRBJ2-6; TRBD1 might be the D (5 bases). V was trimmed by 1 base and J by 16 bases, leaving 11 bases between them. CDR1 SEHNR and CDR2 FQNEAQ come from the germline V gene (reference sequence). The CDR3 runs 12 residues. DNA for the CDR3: TGTGCCAGCAGCTTAGGGCAGGGTAATCTGACTTTC. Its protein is CASSLGQGNLTF.

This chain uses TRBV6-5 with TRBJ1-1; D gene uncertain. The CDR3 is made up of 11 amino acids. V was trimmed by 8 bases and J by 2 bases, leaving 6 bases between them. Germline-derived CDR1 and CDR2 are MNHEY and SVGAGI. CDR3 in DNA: TGTGCCAGCTCGGACAACACTGAAGCTTTCTTT. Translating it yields CASSDNTEAFF.

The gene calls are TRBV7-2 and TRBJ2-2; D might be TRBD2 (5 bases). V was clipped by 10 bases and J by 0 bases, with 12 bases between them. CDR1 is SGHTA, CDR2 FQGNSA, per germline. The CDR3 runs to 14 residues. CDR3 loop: CATPPGTNTGELFF. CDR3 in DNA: TGTGCCACCCCCCCCGGGACGAACACCGGGGAGCTGTTTTTT. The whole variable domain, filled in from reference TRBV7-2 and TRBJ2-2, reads GAGVSQSPSNKVTEKGKDVELRCDPISGHTALYWYRQSLGQGLEFLIYFQGNSAPDKSGLPSDRFSAERTGGSVSTLTIQRTQQEDSAVYLCATPPGTNTGELFFGEGSRLTVL.

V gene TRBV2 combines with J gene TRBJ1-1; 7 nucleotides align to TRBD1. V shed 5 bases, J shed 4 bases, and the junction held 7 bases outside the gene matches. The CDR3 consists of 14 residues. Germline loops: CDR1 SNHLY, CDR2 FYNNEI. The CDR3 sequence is CASSPQGSTTEAFF. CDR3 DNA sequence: TGTGCCAGCAGTCCACAGGGGTCGACCACTGAAGCTTTCTTT.

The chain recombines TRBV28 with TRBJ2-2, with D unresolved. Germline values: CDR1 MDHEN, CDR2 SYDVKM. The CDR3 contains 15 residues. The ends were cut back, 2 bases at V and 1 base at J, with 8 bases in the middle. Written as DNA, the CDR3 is TGTGCCAGCAGTTTAGACACGGGGAACACCGGGGAGCTGTTTTTT. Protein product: CASSLDTGNTGELFF.

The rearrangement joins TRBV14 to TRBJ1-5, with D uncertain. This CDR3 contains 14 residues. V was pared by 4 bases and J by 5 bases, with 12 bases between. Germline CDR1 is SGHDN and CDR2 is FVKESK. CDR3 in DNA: TGTGCCAGCAGCCCGGGGAGTACTGATCAGCCCCAGCATTTT. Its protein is CASSPGSTDQPQHF. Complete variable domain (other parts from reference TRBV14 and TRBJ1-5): EAGVTQFPSHSVIEKGQTVTLRCDPISGHDNLYWYRRVMGKEIKFLLHFVKESKQDESGMPNNRFLAERTGGTYSTLKVQPAELEDSGVYFCASSPGSTDQPQHFGDGTRLSIL.

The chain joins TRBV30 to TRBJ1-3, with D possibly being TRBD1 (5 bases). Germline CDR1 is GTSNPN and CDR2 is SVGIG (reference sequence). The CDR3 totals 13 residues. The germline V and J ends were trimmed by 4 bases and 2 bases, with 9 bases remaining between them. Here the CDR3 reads CAWTAGAGNTIYF. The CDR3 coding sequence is TGTGCCTGGACGGCGGGGGCTGGAAACACCATATATTTT.

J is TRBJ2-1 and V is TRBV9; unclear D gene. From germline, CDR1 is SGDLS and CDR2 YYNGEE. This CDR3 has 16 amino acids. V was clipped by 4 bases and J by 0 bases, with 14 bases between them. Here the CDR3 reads CASSPRSGSSYNEQFF. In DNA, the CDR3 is TGTGCCAGCAGCCCCCGATCTGGAAGCTCCTACAATGAGCAGTTCTTC.

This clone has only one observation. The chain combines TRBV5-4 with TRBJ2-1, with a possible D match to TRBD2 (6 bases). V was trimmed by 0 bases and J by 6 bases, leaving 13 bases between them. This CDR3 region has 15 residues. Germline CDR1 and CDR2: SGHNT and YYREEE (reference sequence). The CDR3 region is CASSLDASDPNEQFF. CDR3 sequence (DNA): TGTGCCAGCAGCTTGGATGCTAGCGACCCCAATGAGCAGTTCTTC.

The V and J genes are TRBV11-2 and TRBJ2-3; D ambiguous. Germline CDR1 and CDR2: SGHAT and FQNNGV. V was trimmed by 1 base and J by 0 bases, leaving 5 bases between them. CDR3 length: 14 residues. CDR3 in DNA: TGTGCCAGCAGCTTAGGCGATAGCACAGATACGCAGTATTTT. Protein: CASSLGDSTDTQYF.

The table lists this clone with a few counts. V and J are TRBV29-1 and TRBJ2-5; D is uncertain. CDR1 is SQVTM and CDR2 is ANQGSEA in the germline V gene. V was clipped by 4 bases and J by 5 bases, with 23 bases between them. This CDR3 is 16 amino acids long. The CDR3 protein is CSVGFFGLRFAETQYF. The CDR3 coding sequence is TGCAGCGTTGGATTTTTTGGGCTCAGGTTTGCGGAGACCCAGTACTTC.

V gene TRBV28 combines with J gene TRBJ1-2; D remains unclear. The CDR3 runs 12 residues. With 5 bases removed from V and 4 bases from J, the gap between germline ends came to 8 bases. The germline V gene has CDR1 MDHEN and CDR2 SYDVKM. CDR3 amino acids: CASSQQIYGYTF. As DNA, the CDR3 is TGTGCCAGCAGTCAACAGATCTATGGCTACACCTTC.

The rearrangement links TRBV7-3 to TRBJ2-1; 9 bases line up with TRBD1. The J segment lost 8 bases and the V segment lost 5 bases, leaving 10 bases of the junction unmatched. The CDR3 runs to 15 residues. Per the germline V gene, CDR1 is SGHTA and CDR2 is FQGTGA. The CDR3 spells CASSPAGQGNYEQFF. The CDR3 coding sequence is TGTGCCAGCAGCCCAGCGGGACAGGGAAATTATGAGCAGTTCTTC.

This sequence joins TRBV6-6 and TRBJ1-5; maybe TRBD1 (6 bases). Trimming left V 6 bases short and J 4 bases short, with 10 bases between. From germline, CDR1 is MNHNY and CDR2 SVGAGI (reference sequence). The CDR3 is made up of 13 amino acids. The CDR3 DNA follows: TGTGCCAGCAGAAATACAGGGAATCAGCCCCAGCATTTT. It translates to CASRNTGNQPQHF.

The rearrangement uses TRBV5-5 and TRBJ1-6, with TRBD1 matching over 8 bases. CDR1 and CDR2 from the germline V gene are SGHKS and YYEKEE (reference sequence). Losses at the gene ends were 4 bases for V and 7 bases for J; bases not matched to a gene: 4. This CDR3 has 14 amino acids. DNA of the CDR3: TGTGCCAGCAGCCAGACAGGGGAGAATTCACCCCTCCACTTT. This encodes CASSQTGENSPLHF.

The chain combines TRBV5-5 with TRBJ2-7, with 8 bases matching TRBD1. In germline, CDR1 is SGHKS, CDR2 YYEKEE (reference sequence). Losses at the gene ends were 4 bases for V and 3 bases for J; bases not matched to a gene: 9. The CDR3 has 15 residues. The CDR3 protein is CASSPRQGINYEQYF. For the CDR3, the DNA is TGTGCCAGCAGCCCCCGACAGGGGATTAACTACGAGCAGTACTTC.

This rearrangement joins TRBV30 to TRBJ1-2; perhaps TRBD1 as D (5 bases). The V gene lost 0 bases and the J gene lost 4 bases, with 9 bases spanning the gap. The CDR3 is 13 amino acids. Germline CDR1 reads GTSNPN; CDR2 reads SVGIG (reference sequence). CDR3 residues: CAWSVRGIYGYTF. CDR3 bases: TGTGCCTGGAGTGTACGGGGGATCTATGGCTACACCTTC. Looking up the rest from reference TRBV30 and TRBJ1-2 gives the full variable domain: SQTIHQWPATLVQPVGSPLSLECTVEGTSNPNLYWYRQAAGRGLQLLFYSVGIGQISSEVPQNLSASRPQDRQFILSSKKLLLSDSGFYLCAWSVRGIYGYTFGSGTRLTVV.

CDR3 DNA: TGCGCCAGCAGCTTTAGTCTTCAAGAGACCCAGTACTTC. Translated, it gives CASSFSLQETQYF. The chain carries TRBV5-1 and TRBJ2-5; D is ambiguous. The CDR3 length is 13 residues. Germline CDR1 reads SGHRS; CDR2 reads YFSETQ. Trimming pared 2 bases from V and 2 bases from J, leaving 7 bases between.

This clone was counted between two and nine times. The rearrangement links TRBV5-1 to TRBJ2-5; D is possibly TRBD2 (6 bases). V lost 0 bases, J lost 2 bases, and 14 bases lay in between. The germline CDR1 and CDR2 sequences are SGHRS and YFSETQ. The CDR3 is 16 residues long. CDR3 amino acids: CASSLDGGLAQETQYF. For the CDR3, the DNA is TGCGCCAGCAGCTTGGATGGGGGACTGGCGCAAGAGACCCAGTACTTC.